This TCR beta chain was observed in a study of cytomegalovirus exposure and HLA in healthy donors. General observations from the study: TCR beta sequences reportedly predicted most subjects' HLA-A and HLA-B alleles accurately.

Trimming removed 4 bases from V and 10 bases from J; junction bases left unmatched: 7. Germline loops: CDR1 KGHSH, CDR2 LQKENI. The CDR3 spans 13 residues. Remarks on this clone: Its specificity is unknown.

PCR involved 60 Vbeta and 13 Jbeta primers. TCRdb's table, derived via immunoSEQ multiplex PCR, lists solely in-frame clones and lacks some. The sample includes 90,000 to 110,000 clones, roughly 63% of them seen just once. The receptor was derived from a woman between 65 and 79 years old in good health and CMV-seropositive. The chain employs TRBV18 and TRBJ2-3; TRBD1 matches 8 bases. The material sequenced was PBMCs. The CDR3 region is CASSQGQEVAQYF. DNA for the CDR3: TGTGCCAGCTCACAGGGACAGGAAGTCGCGCAGTATTTT.